One and the same sample provided the 29 T cell receptor beta chains below, sequenced in a study of prognosis after radiotherapy for stage I lung cancer. Genomic DNA provided the template from which TCR beta CDR3 was amplified by two-round multiplex PCR. Each TRBV and TRBJ gene had its own primer in the first PCR round. MiXCR, applied by TCRdb to the multiplex PCR reads, yields one record per CDR3 protein. Of about 18,000 distinct CDR3 sequences listed, around 26% are singletons. Sequencing was performed on PBMCs, taken before or after stereotactic body radiation therapy (not recorded which). All receptors come from a donor at least 50 years old with non-small cell lung cancer.

With regard to this clonotype: A far larger clone is off by one base, so a read error is likely. This chain links TRBV7-9 with TRBJ2-2; D might be TRBD2 (6 bases). The CDR3 loop spans 17 amino acids. V was clipped by 7 bases and J by 4 bases, with 22 bases between them. CDR1 SEHNR and CDR2 FQNEAQ come from the germline V gene (reference sequence). The CDR3 nucleotides read TGTGCCAGCACCGATAAAATGGGGGGAAGCACCACCGGGGAGCTGTTTTTT. This codes for CASTDKMGGSTTGELFF.

This clonotype was counted only a few times. This could be a read error, since a much larger clone is one nucleotide away. This rearrangement joins TRBV28 to TRBJ1-1; the D gene is possibly TRBD1 (6 bases). CDR1 and CDR2 from the germline V gene are MDHEN and SYDVKM. There are 12 residues in the CDR3. CDR3: CTSSSRTEKAFF. Written as DNA, the CDR3 is TGTACCAGCAGTTCTAGGACAGAGAAAGCTTTCTTT.

This clonotype was recorded at least ten times. CDR3 residues: CASSRGGLVEQYF. The CDR3 nucleotides are TGTGCCAGCTCACGAGGGGGTCTGGTCGAGCAGTACTTC. This chain connects TRBV18 to TRBJ2-7, with a tentative D call TRBD1 (6 bases). Trimming pared 4 bases from V and 6 bases from J, leaving 13 bases between. CDR3 length equals 13 residues. Germline-derived CDR1 and CDR2 are KGHSH and LQKENI.

This clonotype was recorded many times. The rearrangement joins TRBV12-3 or TRBV12-4 to TRBJ2-7; 7 nucleotides align to TRBD2. Trimming at V came to 3 bases and at J to 6 bases, leaving 5 bases not matched to a gene. CDR3 size: 13 residues. The CDR3: CASSLAGAGEQYF. The CDR3 DNA sequence: TGTGCCAGCAGTTTGGCGGGAGCTGGCGAGCAGTACTTC.

Points on this clonotype: A far larger clone is one base from this, pointing to a likely read error. The chain carries TRBV6-4 and TRBJ2-5; D might be TRBD2 (5 bases). CDR1 is MRHNA, CDR2 SNTAGT, per germline. This CDR3 contains 18 residues. The germline V and J ends were trimmed by 5 bases and 2 bases, with 24 bases remaining between them. The CDR3: CASSNPVQTKSPQETQYF. CDR3 bases: TGTGCCAGCAGTAACCCCGTCCAGACTAAAAGCCCACAAGAGACCCAGTACTTC.

In this sample, this clonotype turned up a few times. A read error may be the cause here, since a much bigger clone is one base away. J is TRBJ2-5 and V is TRBV4-1; tentatively, D is TRBD1 or TRBD2 (5 bases each). CDR1 is MGHRA and CDR2 is YSYEKL in the germline V gene. The CDR3 covers 14 residues. The CDR3 bases are TGCGCCAGCAGCCAAGATCTAAGGGGAGAGACCCGGTACTTC. Translation: CASSQDLRGETRYF.

The rearrangement joins TRBV20-1 to TRBJ2-1; perhaps TRBD2 as D (5 bases). The CDR3 runs to 17 residues. The V and J ends lost 0 bases and 1 base respectively, with 16 bases between them. The germline gives CDR1 DFQATT, CDR2 SNEGSKA (reference sequence). The CDR3 protein is CSARDSRRFASYNEQFF. In DNA form, the CDR3 reads TGCAGTGCTAGAGATTCGCGGAGGTTTGCGTCCTACAATGAGCAGTTCTTC.

This clonotype was detected ten times or more. The V call is TRBV19, the J call TRBJ1-1; D remains ambiguous. Germline CDR1 and CDR2: LNHDA and SQIVND (reference sequence). This CDR3 has 14 residues. Trimming took 1 base from V and 2 from J, leaving 8 bases between them. The CDR3 protein is CASSIAVGNTEAFF. The CDR3 DNA follows: TGTGCCAGTAGTATAGCAGTCGGAAACACTGAAGCTTTCTTT.

As regards this clonotype: This may be a read error: a much more frequent sequence differs by one nucleotide. V usage is TRBV5-4 and J usage is TRBJ2-1; a possible D gene is TRBD2 (6 bases). This CDR3 comprises 15 residues. The V and J ends lost 5 bases and 9 bases respectively, with 21 bases between them. Germline CDR1 reads SGHNT; CDR2 reads YYREEE (reference sequence). CDR3 protein: CASRWASVRASEQFF. The CDR3 DNA reads as TGTGCCAGCAGGTGGGCTAGCGTGAGGGCCAGTGAGCAGTTCTTC.

This clonotype was picked up many times. V usage is TRBV4-1 and J usage is TRBJ1-1; tentatively, D is TRBD1 (6 bases). Germline CDR1 is MGHRA and CDR2 is YSYEKL. The CDR3 contains 15 residues. Trimming pared 3 bases from V and 3 bases from J, leaving 14 bases between. Here the CDR3 reads CASSQGRGADTEAFF. CDR3 DNA sequence: TGCGCCAGCAGCCAGGGGAGGGGGGCGGACACTGAAGCTTTCTTT.

This clonotype has a count of ten or more. The rearrangement joins TRBV20-1 to TRBJ1-2; possible D gene TRBD1, 6 bases. The V end lost 3 bases, the J end lost 8 bases, and 13 bases lay between the germline ends. Germline CDR1 is DFQATT and CDR2 is SNEGSKA (reference sequence). The length of the CDR3 is 12 residues. The CDR3 protein is CSASRQGRGYTF. The CDR3 DNA reads TGCAGTGCTAGCCGCCAGGGGAGGGGCTACACCTTC.

This clonotype was seen ten or more times. V is TRBV7-9 and J is TRBJ1-5, with 9 bases identical to TRBD1. Germline CDR1 reads SEHNR; CDR2 reads FQNEAQ (reference sequence). V shed 5 bases, J shed 4 bases, and the junction held 6 bases outside the gene matches. This CDR3 is built from 15 residues. The CDR3 DNA reads TGTGCCAGCAGCGGGCCGGGACAGGGAAATCAGCCCCAGCATTTT. It codes for CASSGPGQGNQPQHF.

This clonotype was counted many times. V usage is TRBV19 and J usage is TRBJ2-1; TRBD1 might be the D (6 bases). Germline CDR1 is LNHDA and CDR2 is SQIVND (reference sequence). V was shortened by 6 bases and J by 5 bases, with 8 bases between the two germline ends. The CDR3 extends over 12 amino acids. The CDR3 sequence is CASSYRDNEQFF. CDR3 bases: TGTGCCAGTAGCTACAGGGACAATGAGCAGTTCTTC.

A word on this clonotype: A far larger clone is one nucleotide away, so this likely arose from a read error. The chain employs TRBV7-2 and TRBJ2-1; maybe TRBD2 (5 bases). The V gene lost 4 bases and the J gene lost 6 bases, with 22 bases spanning the gap. The CDR3 totals 17 residues. Per the germline V gene, CDR1 is SGHTA and CDR2 is FQGNSA. CDR3 region: CASSSSVQTSSRNEQFF. CDR3 DNA sequence: TGTGCCAGCAGCTCCTCCGTCCAAACTAGTTCTCGCAATGAGCAGTTCTTC.

Ten or more counts support this clonotype. The genes are TRBV6-2 or TRBV6-3 and TRBJ1-4; tentative D call: TRBD1 (5 bases). CDR3 size: 16 residues. Trimming took off 4 bases at V and 3 bases at J, with 15 bases between the two ends. The germline V gene encodes CDR1 MNHEY and CDR2 SVGEGT. CDR3 bases: TGTGCCAGCAGTTTGACCTGGGGCGCGGCTAATGAAAAACTGTTTTTT. Translating gives CASSLTWGAANEKLFF.

The table lists this clonotype with many counts. V and J are TRBV30 and TRBJ1-1, with D possibly being TRBD1 (6 bases). The CDR3 consists of 14 residues. Per germline, CDR1 GTSNPN and CDR2 SVGIG (reference sequence). The germline V and J ends were trimmed by 1 base and 3 bases, with 12 bases remaining between them. CDR3 bases: TGTGCCTGGAGTGCCTTACAGGGCTACACTGAAGCTTTCTTT. Its protein is CAWSALQGYTEAFF.

Details on this clonotype: A far larger clone differs by one base, so this is likely a read error. The rearrangement uses TRBV7-8 and TRBJ2-1, with TRBD2 as a possible D gene (5 bases). Germline V gene data show CDR1 as SGHVS and CDR2 as FQNEAQ. The CDR3 loop spans 15 amino acids. The CDR3: CASTLGFRADNEQFF. CDR3 nucleotides: TGTGCCAGCACCTTAGGTTTTCGAGCGGACAATGAGCAGTTCTTC.

This clonotype was seen repeatedly, ten times or more. The V call is TRBV20-1, the J call TRBJ2-1; no clear D. V was shortened by 6 bases and J by 4 bases, with 4 bases between the two germline ends. Germline-derived CDR1 and CDR2 are DFQATT and SNEGSKA (reference sequence). The CDR3 is 10 residues long. The CDR3 nucleotides are TGCAGTGCCGCATACAATGAGCAGTTCTTC. Translation: CSAAYNEQFF.

This clonotype was seen repeatedly, ten times or more. J is TRBJ1-2 and V is TRBV5-8, with 8 nucleotides matching TRBD1. Germline loops: CDR1 SGHTS, CDR2 YDEGEE. The V segment lost 6 bases and the J segment 3 bases; nucleotides outside the gene matches: 7. The CDR3 is 14 residues long. The CDR3 is CASTGGAVDYGYTF. The CDR3 nucleotides read TGTGCCAGCACAGGGGGCGCGGTAGACTATGGCTACACCTTC.

This clonotype showed up many times. This chain uses TRBV7-9 with TRBJ2-1, with D possibly being TRBD2 (5 bases). V lost 3 bases, J lost 9 bases, and 12 bases lay in between. Per germline, CDR1 SEHNR and CDR2 FQNEAQ (reference sequence). This CDR3 has 13 residues. The CDR3 protein is CASSFLTSPEQFF. In nucleotides, the CDR3 is TGTGCCAGCAGCTTCCTTACTAGTCCTGAGCAGTTCTTC.

This clonotype was seen ten or more times. The chain links TRBV20-1 to TRBJ1-2; D is ambiguous. This CDR3 has 13 residues. V lost 0 bases, J lost 6 bases, and 11 bases lay in between. Germline CDR1 is DFQATT and CDR2 is SNEGSKA (reference sequence). The CDR3 bases are TGCAGTGCTAGAGAGGATAGGCTCCATGGCTACACCTTC. It is translated as CSAREDRLHGYTF.

This clonotype occurred many times. This chain uses TRBV3-1 with TRBJ2-3; D is unclear. This CDR3 comprises 13 residues. Germline V gives CDR1 LGHDT, CDR2 YNNKEL (reference sequence). The ends were cut back, 2 bases at V and 1 base at J, with 4 bases in the middle. The CDR3 DNA follows: TGTGCCAGCAGCCAATTCGGCACAGATACGCAGTATTTT. Translating it yields CASSQFGTDTQYF.

This clonotype was seen at least ten times. V gene TRBV6-2 or TRBV6-3 combines with J gene TRBJ2-1; 10 nucleotides line up with TRBD1. Germline trimming cut 8 bases from V and 7 bases from J; bases unmatched to any gene: 8. Germline CDR1 is MNHEY and CDR2 is SVGEGT. The CDR3 extends over 14 amino acids. CDR3 protein: CASFRQGAFNEQFF. The CDR3 nucleotides are TGTGCCAGCTTTCGACAGGGGGCGTTTAATGAGCAGTTCTTC.

About this clonotype: A much larger clonotype is one base distant, so this may be a read error. The chain employs TRBV5-4 and TRBJ2-5; no clear D. V lost 5 bases and J 5 bases, leaving 13 bases between the germline ends. The CDR3 runs to 13 residues. CDR1 is SGHNT and CDR2 is YYREEE in the germline V gene (reference sequence). DNA for the CDR3: TGTGCCAGCAGGGCGGTGGACGGGGAGACCCAGTACTTC. This translates into CASRAVDGETQYF. Complete variable domain (other parts from reference TRBV5-4 and TRBJ2-5): ETGVTQSPTHLIKTRGQQVTLRCSSQSGHNTVSWYQQALGQGPQFIFQYYREEENGRGNFPPRFSGLQFPNYSSELNVNALELDDSALYLCASRAVDGETQYFGPGTRLLVL.

This clonotype was counted at least ten times. The chain couples TRBV19 to TRBJ2-7; D is uncertain. V lost 1 base, J lost 7 bases, and 5 bases lay in between. Per germline, CDR1 LNHDA and CDR2 SQIVND (reference sequence). The CDR3 contains 11 residues. The CDR3 DNA reads TGTGCCAGTAGTATAGGGCGGGAGCAGTACTTC. Protein sequence: CASSIGREQYF.

This clonotype was observed at least ten times. The chain has TRBV10-2 and TRBJ2-5, with TRBD2 matching over 9 bases. CDR1 is WSHSY, CDR2 SAAADI, per germline. This CDR3 has 12 amino acids. J gave up 5 bases and V 9 bases, and 4 bases lay outside the gene matches. The chain's CDR3 is CASSGSRETQYF. CDR3 DNA: TGCGCCAGTAGCGGGAGTAGGGAGACCCAGTACTTC.

The genes are TRBV4-1 and TRBJ2-1; no firm D call. The germline V gene has CDR1 MGHRA and CDR2 YSYEKL. The ends were cut back, 5 bases at V and 0 bases at J, with 11 bases in the middle. The CDR3 length is 15 residues. The CDR3 DNA reads as TGCGCCAGCAGCTACCCTTCTAGCTCCTACAATGAGCAGTTCTTC. It is translated as CASSYPSSSYNEQFF.

This clonotype was recorded at least ten times. The chain carries TRBV11-2 and TRBJ1-5; the match to TRBD1 covers 8 bases. Per the germline V gene, CDR1 is SGHAT and CDR2 is FQNNGV. The length of the CDR3 is 13 residues. J lost 5 bases, V lost 3 bases, and 0 bases had no gene match. In DNA, the CDR3 is TGTGCCAGCAGCTTGACAGGGGATCAGCCCCAGCATTTT. Its protein is CASSLTGDQPQHF.

There are many counts of this clonotype. The chain recombines TRBV6-9 with TRBJ1-3; D remains ambiguous. The germline V gene encodes CDR1 MNHGY and CDR2 SVAAGI. CDR3 length: 11 amino acids. Trimming shortened V by 3 bases and J by 4 bases, and 1 base separated the two germline ends. The CDR3 here is CASSYGNTIYF. The CDR3 region has the DNA TGTGCCAGCAGTTACGGAAACACCATATATTTT.